This entry describes one T cell receptor (beta chain). The data were taken from a study of blood T cell repertoires in COVID-19. Study in general: T cells, B-cell-depleted T cells, or PBMCs supplied cDNA or gDNA.

Germline V lookup: CDR1 SGHRS, CDR2 YFSETQ. After removal of 3 bases from V and 4 bases from J, the junction contained 6 bases not matched to a gene. The CDR3 is 16 amino acids. Here immunoSEQ multiplex PCR was the method, and the copy in TCRdb shows in-frame clones only, minus some. The sample shows about 300,000 clones, around 92% of them seen only once. Grouping used clinical history reported by participants in a survey and questionnaire. This sequence joins TRBV5-1 and TRBJ2-5, with TRBD2 identical over 13 bases. The TCR originated in a woman in her forties or fifties who had been exposed to COVID-19. The source material was PBMCs or T cells enriched from blood (not recorded which). The CDR3 here is CASSSTGLAGVETQYF. In nucleotides, the CDR3 is TGCGCCAGCAGCTCCACCGGACTAGCGGGGGTAGAGACCCAGTACTTC.